The T cell receptor (beta chain) described here comes from a study of T cells after yellow fever vaccination. In the study overall: Fractions of limited cellularity were prepared by means of SMART-Seq v4 Ultra Low Input. Overall study results and limits: Abundant bulk-population clonotypes could contaminate the FACS-sorted repertoires. Reappearance after the booster was seen for most primary-vaccination clones, at approximately 97% CD4 and less than 90% CD8.

The trim removed 6 bases at V and 5 bases at J, leaving 7 bases unmatched. The CDR3 is made up of 14 amino acids. In germline, CDR1 is ENHRY, CDR2 SYGVKD. This clonotype was counted at least ten times. The antigen remains unidentified. For TCR, cDNA came from 5'RACE template switching, which added a universal primer site and UMIs. TCRdb re-analysed the 5' RACE reads in MiXCR, keeping a single row per CDR3 protein. The sample has 500,000 to 650,000 distinct CDR3 sequences; approximately 13% are singletons. This clonotype was sampled from a man aged 30 to 45 who received the YFV17D yellow fever vaccine. The chain carries TRBV10-3 and TRBJ2-1; 7 bases match TRBD1. This material consisted of PBMCs, taken on the day of the yellow fever booster vaccination. In nucleotides, the CDR3 is TGTGCCATCAGAACAGGGGAAGCGAACAATGAGCAGTTCTTC. Amino acids: CAIRTGEANNEQFF.